This T cell receptor (beta chain) was identified in a study of vaccination and CD4 T cells after COVID-19. Cultured CD4+ T-cell DNA underwent Oncomine TCR Beta short-read sequencing. MiXCR, run by TCRdb on the PCR reads, gives a single entry per CDR3 protein. The table includes approximately 18,000 distinct CDR3 sequences, 44% detected once. The table lists this clonotype with a few counts. Its specificity is unknown. The germline V and J ends were trimmed by 1 base and 2 bases, with 5 bases remaining between them. The CDR3 sequence is 12 residues long. Germline loops: CDR1 DFQATT, CDR2 SNEGSKA (reference sequence). As for time point: late sampling 161 to 241 days after vaccination in a few convalescent patients. Documented treatment: roughly 10-day PBMC culture with coronavirus spike peptide pools or control peptides (ViraFEST assay).

The sequence came from a human donor who had recovered from COVID-19. This chain joins TRBV20-1 and TRBJ1-2; D is possibly TRBD1 (5 bases). Specimen: CD4+ T cells from blood, cultured in vitro, collected about 7 months after SARS-CoV-2 vaccination. The CDR3 loop reads CSARGDNYGYTF. The CDR3 bases are TGCAGTGCTAGAGGGGACAACTATGGCTACACCTTC.